This T cell receptor (beta chain) was recovered during a study of T cell clones after liver transplantation (dated by TCRdb to about 2019). At the level of the whole study: The samples were obtained from ITN030ST, a randomized trial that attempted immunosuppression withdrawal within 2 years after liver transplantation. Donor-reactive T cell clones were identified by TCRbeta sequencing after a pre-transplant mixed lymphocyte reaction and then tracked in post-transplant blood. Third party-reactive TCRbeta sequences from pre-transplant MLRs were also identified as an antigen-independent comparator for donor-reactive sequences. Of the eight recipients, a few were HCV-positive, while the remaining recipients had been transplanted for non-autoimmune, non-viral indications. The subjects received no induction therapy and were kept on standard immunosuppression until randomization at 12-24 months post-transplant. To count as tolerant, a recipient had to stay completely off immunosuppression for at least one year without liver enzymes climbing beyond twice the upper limit of normal. Blood samples were collected pre-transplant, pre-randomization before withdrawal, and post-randomization after either full withdrawal or failed withdrawal. A cohort of 8 liver transplant recipients was studied, of whom 3 were classified as tolerant and 5 as non-tolerant.

Using immunoSEQ, frozen genomic DNA was subjected to high-throughput TCRbeta CDR3 sequencing, a process that included PCR amplification, mapping, bias correction and internal controls. As for the original processing: Only productive rearrangements were retained, with each unique TCRbeta sequence defined by its CDR3 nucleotide sequence together with its V and J gene. A sequence counted as donor-reactive only if the sequence showed at least 5-fold expansion in CFSE-low cells compared with unstimulated pre-transplant cells and had a frequency of at least 0.01%. Per-subject minimum frequency thresholds, based on the lowest-template unstimulated sample, ensured at least 90% detection power. Repertoire turnover was measured by Jensen-Shannon divergence between the top 1000 TCRbeta sequences post- and pre-transplant. Two-sided Fisher's exact tests were used to test for changes in the detection of donor-reactive sequences. TCRdb took over this immuneACCESS table, retaining in-frame rearrangements with V and J assigned. Such tables are incomplete; in checked studies, under half of the missing clones stem from an unresolved V gene, and the remainder is unexplained. The V and J calls and clone size were taken over from that table, and D and trimming were inferred from the DNA. This sample is represented by more than 65,000 clones; about 92% of them were singletons. The ten largest make up less than 3.5% of the sample.

The full study reports these points: Since no allograft tissue specimens were available, donor-reactive T cells may have migrated into the graft instead of being deleted. A significant post-transplant decrease in circulating donor-reactive CD4 TCRbeta sequences was observed in most of the 8 subjects, irrespective of tolerance or HCV status. When repertoire turnover was accounted for, significantly reduced detection of donor-reactive sequences was found in 7 of 8 subjects for CD4 and in 8 of 8 subjects for CD8. The decline in donor-reactive sequences exceeded the decline in third party-reactive sequences, suggesting partial antigen-specific deletion that was unrelated to withdrawal success. The conclusions were considered preliminary, being limited by small, heterogeneous patient numbers and non-standardized post-transplant time points. Low numbers of available donor cells limited the measurable donor-reactive repertoire in two subjects.

What the time point label conveys for this sample: pre-transplant. Unstimulated PBMCs, after thawing, were stained for CD3, CD4 and CD8 and then FACS-sorted into CD3+CD4+ and CD3+CD8+ populations. All 8 studied subjects were randomized to withdrawal of immunosuppression. The Qiagen DNeasy Blood and Tissue Kit was used to isolate genomic DNA. The CDR3 contains 12 residues, cysteine and phenylalanine counted. Just CDR3 DNA is preserved here, 36 bases in frame from base 1. The germline ends are 11 bases apart after V is trimmed by 4 bases and J by 8 bases. The germline V gene specifies MDHEN as CDR1 and SYDVKM as CDR2. As to this clone: The antigen this receptor binds is unknown. No base quality values were provided; no much bigger clone lies one nucleotide off.

The chain is encoded by TRBV28 joined to TRBJ1-1; too little of a D gene remains to name it. The sequencing used CD4+ T cells from blood, collected before liver transplant. This TCR was recovered from a human donor who received a liver transplant. The CDR3 protein sequence reads: CASSSPGLEAFF. DNA sequence: TGTGCCAGCAGTTCCCCGGGTCTCGAAGCTTTCTTT.